A selection of T cell receptor beta chains follows, all from one sample in a study of T cell responses to AZD1222 COVID-19 vaccine. The protocol was immunoSEQ multiplex PCR, while the TCRdb copy is restricted to in-frame clones and leaves out a portion. The sample records about 150,000 clones, about nine tenths being singletons. Sequenced here: peripheral blood, sampled on day 0 of MenACWY control vaccination. Source of these receptors: an adult in good health. Both conserved end residues are trimmed from each CDR3.

J,V,CDR3
TRBJ2-7,TRBV9,ASSVDVVNPYEQY
TRBJ1-2,TRBV4-1,ASSQDSRFGYT
TRBJ2-7,TRBV11-3,ASSEELTSYEQY
TRBJ2-1,TRBV6-2/TRBV6-3,ASSFGGSYNEQF
TRBJ2-1,TRBV3-1/TRBV3-2,ASSQAHRDKQF
TRBJ1-3,TRBV5-5,ASSIDPASSGNTIY
TRBJ1-6,TRBV4-1,ASSQDRDRLSYNSPLH
TRBJ2-5,TRBV5-4,ASSSRAGGQGQETQY
TRBJ1-6,TRBV7-6,ASSFNRATRYNSPLH
TRBJ1-5,TRBV6-2/TRBV6-3,ASSLGLPGRQPQH
TRBJ1-2,TRBV7-2,ASSLTADYGYT
TRBJ1-1,TRBV30,AWSFTGEAF
TRBJ1-5,TRBV19,ASSRPREGNQPQH
TRBJ1-4,TRBV19,ASSRQGAGNEKLF
TRBJ1-1,TRBV19,ASSITRTGNTEAF
TRBJ1-4,TRBV18,ASSPDRVNEKLF
TRBJ1-2,TRBV3-1/TRBV3-2,ASSLAGQGGTGYT
TRBJ1-2,TRBV4-2,ASSQEAGAVT
TRBJ2-7,TRBV19,ASMFRVGSYEQY
TRBJ2-5,TRBV25-1,ASSPPGTGGETQY
TRBJ1-3,TRBV5-1,ASSPRQGLDGNTIY
TRBJ1-1,TRBV24-1,ATSDGRTGPSGGEAF
TRBJ1-2,TRBV7-9,ASSSQSRGTDGYT
TRBJ2-3,TRBV25-1,ASSGTGAWGTDTQY
TRBJ1-1,TRBV29-1,SVALRDRNTEAF
TRBJ2-1,TRBV7-3,ASSPNGLGGGNEQF
TRBJ1-2,TRBV6-5,ASSFMGRGSYGYT
TRBJ2-3,TRBV9,ASSVRGGSTDTQY
TRBJ1-5,TRBV10-1,ASSERVVGQEAPQPQH
TRBJ1-4,TRBV19,ASSIGPGKLF
TRBJ1-5,TRBV5-1,ASSIGQGDQPQH
TRBJ2-1,TRBV5-4,ASSLGGRNNEQF
TRBJ1-2,TRBV28,ASTKGFPKPYGYT
TRBJ1-3,TRBV9,ASSVGGVGNTIY
TRBJ1-5,TRBV11-2,ASSLGPLNQPQH
TRBJ2-7,TRBV7-2,ASSFKSSYEQY
TRBJ1-6,TRBV4-1,ASSQDASSYNSPLH
TRBJ1-3,TRBV11-2,ASSLVGGNTIY
TRBJ2-2,TRBV11-3,ASRAGGVGTGELF
TRBJ1-2,TRBV4-2,ASSQDLTNNYGYT
TRBJ1-1,TRBV7-3,ASSPGQANTEAF
TRBJ1-6,TRBV7-2,ASSLSVTGDNSPLH
TRBJ1-1,TRBV7-8,ASSLGSGRPMNTEAF